This is a list of T cell receptor beta chains from one sample in a study of T cell responses to AZD1222 COVID-19 vaccine. Profiling relied on immunoSEQ multiplex PCR, and the TCRdb table lists in-frame clones only, not all of them. The sample has about 78,000 clones; 85% to 90% are singletons. The sample in question was peripheral blood, obtained 28 days after the second AZD1222 dose. The receptors originated from an adult who received the AZD1222 COVID-19 vaccine. The CDR3 runs from the conserved cysteine through the conserved F or W. Fields, in order: CDR3 DNA, CDR3 protein, J gene, V gene, clone size, D gene. A D gene is named only where the DNA matches it firmly. The size entry is marked missing in some rows and otherwise reads once, few, many or a size class.

DNA: TGTGCCAGCAGCCAAGACAGGCGCTATGGCTACACCTTC; CDR3: CASSQDRRYGYTF; J: TRBJ1-2; V: TRBV6-5; size: .; D: .
DNA: TGTGCCATCAGTGGGACTAGCGGGCCCTACGAGCAGTACTTC; CDR3: CAISGTSGPYEQYF; J: TRBJ2-7; V: TRBV10-3; size: once; D: TRBD2
DNA: TGTGCCAGCAGTTACTTCCACAGGGATCCCTACGAGCAGTACTTC; CDR3: CASSYFHRDPYEQYF; J: TRBJ2-7; V: TRBV6-2/TRBV6-3; size: .; D: .
DNA: TGCGCCAGCAGCCAACAGTCGCGGGAGCAGTCCACCATATATTTT; CDR3: CASSQQSREQSTIYF; J: TRBJ1-3; V: TRBV4-1; size: .; D: .
DNA: TGTGCCAGCAGCCAAGATTCGGCCGGGGGAAACTATGGCTACACCTTC; CDR3: CASSQDSAGGNYGYTF; J: TRBJ1-2; V: TRBV3-1/TRBV3-2; size: .; D: .
DNA: TGCAGTTCCTACTCGGAGTATGGCTACACCTTC; CDR3: CSSYSEYGYTF; J: TRBJ1-2; V: TRBV20-1; size: .; D: .
DNA: TGTGCCAGCAGCGTTTGGGACGGATCTAATGAAAAACTGTTTTTT; CDR3: CASSVWDGSNEKLFF; J: TRBJ1-4; V: TRBV7-9; size: once; D: .
DNA: TGTGCCAGCTCACCATTTGAGACAGACAGCAATCAGCCCCAGCATTTT; CDR3: CASSPFETDSNQPQHF; J: TRBJ1-5; V: TRBV18; size: .; D: .
DNA: TGTGCCAGCAGCCGATCGGACGGAGGATACGAGCAGTACTTC; CDR3: CASSRSDGGYEQYF; J: TRBJ2-7; V: TRBV3-1/TRBV3-2; size: few; D: .
DNA: TGTGCCAGCAGTTTGGGACAGGGGGCTTACGAGCAGTACTTC; CDR3: CASSLGQGAYEQYF; J: TRBJ2-7; V: TRBV28; size: .; D: TRBD1
DNA: TGTGCCTGGAGTGTACGCAGGGACCAGCAGTACTTC; CDR3: CAWSVRRDQQYF; J: TRBJ2-7; V: TRBV30; size: .; D: .
DNA: TGTGCCAGCAGCTCCGGACTAGGGCCGTCCTACGAGCAGTACTTC; CDR3: CASSSGLGPSYEQYF; J: TRBJ2-7; V: TRBV5-4; size: .; D: TRBD2
DNA: TGTGCCAGCAGAGGACAGCCGAACACTGAAGCTTTCTTT; CDR3: CASRGQPNTEAFF; J: TRBJ1-1; V: TRBV2; size: .; D: .
DNA: TGTGCCAGCAGTTTAAGGGGGAAACACTATGGCTACACCTTC; CDR3: CASSLRGKHYGYTF; J: TRBJ1-2; V: TRBV28; size: .; D: .
DNA: TGTGCCAGCAGTACCGCGCGGGACAGCAATTCACCCCTCCACTTT; CDR3: CASSTARDSNSPLHF; J: TRBJ1-6; V: TRBV27; size: few; D: TRBD1
DNA: TGTGCCAGCAGTGAACTAGAGGAGACCCAGTACTTC; CDR3: CASSELEETQYF; J: TRBJ2-5; V: TRBV2; size: .; D: .
DNA: TGTGCCAGCACCTCGGTTGCCGGGAGTAATTCACCCCTCCACTTT; CDR3: CASTSVAGSNSPLHF; J: TRBJ1-6; V: TRBV28; size: few; D: .
DNA: TGTGCCACCAGTGATTCCGGGACAGGTGAAATGAATCAGCCCCAGCATTTT; CDR3: CATSDSGTGEMNQPQHF; J: TRBJ1-5; V: TRBV24-1; size: once; D: TRBD1
DNA: TGTGCCAGCTCACCGAACGACAGGGCTGGGGCCAACGTCCTGACTTTC; CDR3: CASSPNDRAGANVLTF; J: TRBJ2-6; V: TRBV18; size: .; D: TRBD1
DNA: TGCGCCAGCAGCCCAGTGGGGCGAACTCAAGAGACCCAGTACTTC; CDR3: CASSPVGRTQETQYF; J: TRBJ2-5; V: TRBV4-1; size: .; D: .
DNA: TGTGCCAGCAGGTCCCCGGGACTGCCTCCCTCACCCCTCCACTTT; CDR3: CASRSPGLPPSPLHF; J: TRBJ1-6; V: TRBV28; size: once; D: .
DNA: TGCGCCAGCAGCCAAGGCCCGGGACAGGGTTCAACTAATGAAAAACTGTTTTTT; CDR3: CASSQGPGQGSTNEKLFF; J: TRBJ1-4; V: TRBV4-1; size: .; D: TRBD1
DNA: TGTGCCTGGAGTAGAGGGACATCTGAAAAACTGTTTTTT; CDR3: CAWSRGTSEKLFF; J: TRBJ1-4; V: TRBV30; size: .; D: .
DNA: TGTGCCACCAACCGGGACAGGGGTATTGGCACCTACAATGAGCAGTTCTTC; CDR3: CATNRDRGIGTYNEQFF; J: TRBJ2-1; V: TRBV15; size: .; D: TRBD1
DNA: TGTGCCAGCAGCTTTGGGGCAGGGGCCTATGGCTACACCTTC; CDR3: CASSFGAGAYGYTF; J: TRBJ1-2; V: TRBV11-2; size: .; D: .